The next 8 T cell receptor beta chains were all read from a single sample in a study of OX40 agonist ivuxolimab in advanced cancers. Libraries were prepared by immunoSEQ multiplex PCR; TCRdb keeps only in-frame clonotypes and omits some of them. The sample has 50,000 or so clones, about 79% seen once; the top ten hold roughly 2.6%. The specimen comprised CD4+ or CD8+ T cells sorted from blood, sampled in a trial of the OX40 agonist ivuxolimab. These receptors came from an adult with an advanced solid tumor such as melanoma, head and neck, liver or kidney cancer.

V and J are TRBV21-1 and TRBJ2-3; TRBD1, the D gene given by the table, was not confirmed from the DNA. TRBV21-1 is described as a pseudogene. The CDR3 runs 16 residues. DNA of the CDR3: TGTGCCAGCAGCAGTTACAGGGGATCCAGCACAGATACGCAGTATTTT. Its protein is CASSSYRGSSTDTQYF.

This chain connects TRBV9 to TRBJ2-5; 12 bases agree with TRBD1. V dropped 3 bases and J dropped 4; count of bases not matched to a gene: 4. The CDR3 contains 15 residues. CDR1 and CDR2 from the germline V gene are SGDLS and YYNGEE. CDR3 loop: CASSGGQGAGETQYF. Here the CDR3 DNA reads TGTGCCAGCAGCGGGGGACAGGGGGCAGGAGAGACCCAGTACTTC.

The J gene is TRBJ2-2, the V gene TRBV28; D possibly uses TRBD1 or TRBD2 (5 bases each). The CDR3 runs 16 residues. CDR1 MDHEN and CDR2 SYDVKM come from the germline V gene. V was clipped by 4 bases and J by 0 bases, with 12 bases between them. This CDR3 reads CASSSRDRANTGELFF. The CDR3 DNA follows: TGTGCCAGCAGTTCCCGGGACCGCGCGAACACCGGGGAGCTGTTTTTT.

The chain is built from TRBV30 and TRBJ1-3; no definite D call. This CDR3 region has 15 residues. Trimming pared 0 bases from V and 0 bases from J, leaving 9 bases between. Germline-derived CDR1 and CDR2 are GTSNPN and SVGIG (reference sequence). This CDR3 is CAWSVGQISGNTIYF. The CDR3 DNA is TGTGCCTGGAGTGTTGGCCAGATCTCTGGAAACACCATATATTTT. The variable domain in full, with the rest retrieved from reference TRBV30 and TRBJ1-3, is SQTIHQWPATLVQPVGSPLSLECTVEGTSNPNLYWYRQAAGRGLQLLFYSVGIGQISSEVPQNLSASRPQDRQFILSSKKLLLSDSGFYLCAWSVGQISGNTIYFGEGSWLTVV.

The genes are TRBV9 and TRBJ2-7; no clear D. The ends were cut back, 4 bases at V and 3 bases at J, with 14 bases in the middle. The CDR3 covers 14 residues. Germline CDR1 and CDR2: SGDLS and YYNGEE. The CDR3 protein is CASSPFSSFYEQYF. CDR3 nucleotide sequence: TGTGCCAGCAGCCCCTTCTCCAGCTTCTACGAGCAGTACTTC. Using reference TRBV9 and TRBJ2-7 for the parts outside the CDR3, the full variable domain is DSGVTQTPKHLITATGQRVTLRCSPRSGDLSVYWYQQSLDQGLQFLIQYYNGEERAKGNILERFSAQQFPDLHSELNLSSLELGDSALYFCASSPFSSFYEQYFGPGTRLTVT.

In this sample, this clone turned up once. V and J are TRBV11-2 and TRBJ2-4; D ambiguous. Trimming took 3 bases from V and 0 from J, leaving 9 bases between them. Germline-derived CDR1 and CDR2 are SGHAT and FQNNGV. The CDR3 has 15 residues. Written as DNA, the CDR3 is TGTGCCAGCAGCTTGGCCTATTTAGCCAAAAACATTCAGTACTTC. Its protein product is CASSLAYLAKNIQYF.

This rearrangement joins TRBV7-2 to TRBJ2-1, with 8 bases that match TRBD1. CDR1 and CDR2 (germline): SGHTA, FQGNSA. CDR3 size: 14 residues. Germline trimming cut 4 bases from V and 7 bases from J; bases unmatched to any gene: 6. As DNA, the CDR3 is TGTGCCAGCAGCTACCGGACAGGGAGGAATGAGCAGTTCTTC. Translation: CASSYRTGRNEQFF.

V usage is TRBV5-6 and J usage is TRBJ1-3; D gene ambiguous. This CDR3 has 16 amino acids. Trimming stripped 4 bases from V and 1 base from J, with 15 bases between. The germline V gene has CDR1 SGHDT and CDR2 YYEEEE. The CDR3 DNA follows: TGTGCCAGCAGCGTCAGGAGCGGCTCTTCTGGAAACACCATATATTTT. Its translation: CASSVRSGSSGNTIYF. Complete variable domain (other parts from reference TRBV5-6 and TRBJ1-3): DAGVTQSPTHLIKTRGQQVTLRCSPKSGHDTVSWYQQALGQGPQFIFQYYEEEERQRGNFPDRFSGHQFPNYSSELNVNALLLGDSALYLCASSVRSGSSGNTIYFGEGSWLTVV.